The 32 T cell receptor beta chains below were found in one sample sequenced in a study of cytomegalovirus exposure and HLA in healthy donors. The PCR used 60 Vbeta and 13 Jbeta primers. TCRdb keeps only in-frame clones here, not all; method: immunoSEQ multiplex PCR. This sample carries some 43,000 clones, with less than 2% going to the ten biggest clones. The sequencing input was PBMCs. The source of these receptors is a woman in her twenties or thirties in good health and CMV-seronegative.

V gene TRBV28 combines with J gene TRBJ1-2; maybe TRBD1 (5 bases). The germline V gene has CDR1 MDHEN and CDR2 SYDVKM. The length of the CDR3 is 13 residues. V was trimmed by 3 bases and J by 10 bases, leaving 15 bases between them. The CDR3 protein is CASSFSYQGSYTF. DNA for the CDR3: TGTGCCAGCAGTTTCTCCTACCAGGGCTCCTACACCTTC.

The chain joins TRBV9 to TRBJ2-3, with 10 bases identical to TRBD2. The trim removed 2 bases at V and 0 bases at J, leaving 3 bases unmatched. The germline CDR1 and CDR2 sequences are SGDLS and YYNGEE. CDR3 length equals 16 residues. CDR3 nucleotides: TGTGCCAGCAGCGTCAGCGGGAGGGCCAGCACAGATACGCAGTATTTT. Its translation is CASSVSGRASTDTQYF.

V and J are TRBV6-5 and TRBJ1-1; D may be TRBD1 (5 bases). This CDR3 spans 15 amino acids. Germline V gene lookup returns CDR1 MNHEY and CDR2 SVGAGI. V lost 0 bases, J lost 1 base, and 9 bases lay in between. As DNA, the CDR3 is TGTGCCAGCAGTTACTCAGGGGTTCAGAACACTGAAGCTTTCTTT. Its translation: CASSYSGVQNTEAFF.

The chain joins TRBV28 to TRBJ1-4; D remains ambiguous. Germline CDR1 MDHEN, CDR2 SYDVKM. Between the trimmed V and J ends, which lost 5 bases and 0 bases, there was a span of 13 bases. This CDR3 region has 16 residues. The CDR3 sequence is CASSLSYTATNEKLFF. The CDR3 coding sequence is TGTGCCAGCAGTCTCTCATATACAGCAACTAATGAAAAACTGTTTTTT.

The genes are TRBV18 and TRBJ2-5; D remains ambiguous. Trimming removed 3 bases at V and 3 bases at J, with 5 bases between. This CDR3 spans 12 amino acids. In germline, CDR1 is KGHSH, CDR2 LQKENI. The CDR3 loop reads CASSPKKETQYF. CDR3 sequence (DNA): TGTGCCAGCTCACCCAAAAAAGAGACCCAGTACTTC.

The chain has TRBV11-3 and TRBJ1-1; D may be TRBD1 (5 bases). This CDR3 spans 15 amino acids. Germline V gene data show CDR1 as SGHNT and CDR2 as YENEEA. Between the trimmed V and J ends, which lost 2 bases and 5 bases, there was a span of 15 bases. The CDR3 sequence: CASSLTRGGRTEAFF. In DNA form, the CDR3 reads TGTGCCAGCAGCTTAACAAGGGGCGGACGGACTGAAGCTTTCTTT.

This chain links TRBV4-1 with TRBJ1-5; possibly TRBD1 for D (5 bases). The germline gives CDR1 MGHRA, CDR2 YSYEKL. The length of the CDR3 is 15 residues. The ends were cut back, 0 bases at V and 7 bases at J, with 13 bases in the middle. CDR3 loop: CASSQEGGRSQPQHF. Here the CDR3 DNA reads TGCGCCAGCAGCCAAGAGGGGGGAAGGAGCCAGCCCCAGCATTTT.

The gene calls are TRBV28 and TRBJ1-2; 8 nucleotides match TRBD1. The CDR3 is made up of 15 amino acids. The V and J ends lost 1 base and 3 bases, in that order; junction bases with no gene match: 4. The germline V gene encodes CDR1 MDHEN and CDR2 SYDVKM. CDR3 protein: CASSLFQGADYGYTF. In nucleotides, the CDR3 is TGTGCCAGCAGTTTATTTCAGGGGGCGGACTATGGCTACACCTTC.

This chain joins TRBV10-1 and TRBJ1-5, with D hard to call. V was trimmed by 8 bases and J by 2 bases, leaving 7 bases between them. The CDR3 has 12 residues. Germline V CDR1 and CDR2: WNHNN, SYGVQD (reference sequence). The CDR3 DNA reads TGCGCCAGCCCCGGAGGCAATCAGCCCCAGCATTTT. Translation gives CASPGGNQPQHF.

V usage is TRBV18 and J usage is TRBJ2-6; 8 bases are a match to TRBD2. V shed 5 bases and J 2 bases; nucleotides not matched to a gene: 17. In germline, CDR1 is KGHSH, CDR2 LQKENI. There are 20 residues in the CDR3. The chain's CDR3 is CASSLLPPGGPIPGANVLTF. The DNA of the CDR3 is TGTGCCAGCTCATTACTCCCACCGGGAGGGCCAATACCTGGGGCCAACGTCCTGACTTTC.

The rearrangement joins TRBV29-1 to TRBJ2-3, with TRBD2 identical over 10 bases. CDR3 length: 16 amino acids. In germline, CDR1 is SQVTM, CDR2 ANQGSEA. Trimming cost V 3 bases and J 0 bases; bases outside gene matches: 6. In DNA form, the CDR3 reads TGCAGCGTTGACGGTAGGACTAGCGGTAGCACAGATACGCAGTATTTT. Translation: CSVDGRTSGSTDTQYF.

This rearrangement joins TRBV4-1 to TRBJ2-4; TRBD2 aligns across 9 bases. CDR3 size: 18 residues. The V gene end was trimmed by 4 bases and the J gene end by 1 base; junction bases not matched to a gene: 11. Germline V CDR1 and CDR2: MGHRA, YSYEKL. CDR3 loop: CASSPGLARNRAKNIQYF. DNA for the CDR3: TGCGCCAGCAGCCCGGGACTAGCCCGCAACCGGGCCAAAAACATTCAGTACTTC.

This chain connects TRBV30 to TRBJ2-7; unclear D gene. Trimming removed 0 bases from V and 4 bases from J, with 7 bases in between. The CDR3 is made up of 12 amino acids. CDR1 is GTSNPN and CDR2 is SVGIG in the germline V gene (reference sequence). The CDR3 region is CAWSVSGYEQYF. The CDR3 DNA follows: TGTGCCTGGAGTGTCTCCGGGTACGAGCAGTACTTC.

The chain carries TRBV28 and TRBJ2-1; D gene unclear. The germline gives CDR1 MDHEN, CDR2 SYDVKM. Trimming took 3 bases from V and 9 from J, leaving 15 bases between them. The CDR3 has 14 amino acids. The CDR3 coding sequence is TGTGCCAGCAGTTTCCTCGGCACAGTAAGTGAGCAGTTCTTC. Its translation is CASSFLGTVSEQFF.

This chain links TRBV4-1 with TRBJ2-3; 9 nucleotides align to TRBD2. The CDR3 extends over 14 amino acids. Germline CDR1 MGHRA, CDR2 YSYEKL. The junction had 3 bases not matched to a gene; V was cut back by 4 bases and J by 4 bases. DNA of the CDR3: TGCGCCAGCAGCCGACTAGCGGAGGCAGATACGCAGTATTTT. Protein product: CASSRLAEADTQYF.

The chain couples TRBV20-1 to TRBJ2-7; D not certain. V was cut by 2 bases and J by 3 bases, with 5 bases left in between. The CDR3 is 11 residues long. CDR1 and CDR2 (germline): DFQATT, SNEGSKA (reference sequence). CDR3 region: CSARSSYEQYF. Written as DNA, the CDR3 is TGCAGTGCTAGATCCAGCTACGAGCAGTACTTC.

The genes are TRBV28 and TRBJ2-2, with D possibly being TRBD1 (5 bases). Germline CDR1 and CDR2: MDHEN and SYDVKM. CDR3 length: 15 residues. V was clipped by 2 bases and J by 1 base, with 8 bases between them. This CDR3 reads CASSLGAVNTGELFF. The CDR3 DNA is TGTGCCAGCAGTTTAGGGGCAGTGAACACCGGGGAGCTGTTTTTT.

The V call is TRBV6-1, the J call TRBJ2-5, with 8 bases identical to TRBD2. Germline V CDR1 and CDR2: MNHNS, SASEGT. V shed 0 bases, J shed 9 bases, and the junction held 12 bases outside the gene matches. CDR3 length equals 16 residues. In nucleotides, the CDR3 is TGTGCCAGCAGTGAAGCGCTGCCGGGAGGGAGGGGGGCCCAGTACTTC. Its translation: CASSEALPGGRGAQYF.

The V and J genes are TRBV11-2 and TRBJ2-7; D possibly corresponds to TRBD1 (5 bases). CDR3 length: 14 residues. Germline V CDR1 and CDR2: SGHAT, FQNNGV. Trimming removed 5 bases from V and 6 bases from J, with 17 bases in between. The CDR3: CASSLLKAGLEQYF. CDR3 sequence (DNA): TGTGCCAGCAGCCTCCTCAAGGCAGGGCTCGAGCAGTACTTC.

The J gene is TRBJ1-1, the V gene TRBV6-5; weak D call: TRBD1 (6 bases). In germline, CDR1 is MNHEY, CDR2 SVGAGI. This CDR3 has 13 residues. Trimming left V 7 bases short and J 2 bases short, with 11 bases between. The CDR3 sequence is CASTKQGNTEAFF. For the CDR3, the DNA is TGTGCCAGCACTAAACAGGGAAACACTGAAGCTTTCTTT.

The chain couples TRBV4-1 to TRBJ1-1; D unclear. The CDR3 is 14 residues long. Looked up from germline, CDR1 is MGHRA and CDR2 is YSYEKL. V lost 4 bases, J lost 1 base, and 10 bases lay in between. This CDR3 is CASSRPGQNTEAFF. Here the CDR3 DNA reads TGCGCCAGCAGCCGACCAGGCCAGAACACTGAAGCTTTCTTT.

Regarding this clone: One end of the junction varies from germline; a read error may be responsible. The genes are TRBV2 and TRBJ1-3; 7 nucleotides line up with TRBD1. The germline V gene has CDR1 SNHLY and CDR2 FYNNEI. This CDR3 region has 14 residues. CDR3 DNA: TGTGCCAGCAGATCGGACAGGACTGGGAACACCATATATTTT. This gives the protein CASRSDRTGNTIYF.

V gene TRBV6-5 combines with J gene TRBJ1-1; 7 bases map to TRBD1. CDR1 and CDR2 (germline): MNHEY, SVGAGI. V shed 0 bases and J 4 bases; nucleotides not matched to a gene: 5. The CDR3 covers 15 residues. For the CDR3, the DNA is TGTGCCAGCAGTTACTCTCGGAGGGGGCTCACTGAAGCTTTCTTT. It translates to CASSYSRRGLTEAFF.

The V gene is TRBV29-1, the J gene TRBJ2-6, with TRBD2 as a possible D gene (6 bases). Trimming stripped 5 bases from V and 13 bases from J, with 15 bases between. CDR1 SQVTM and CDR2 ANQGSEA come from the germline V gene. The CDR3 contains 12 residues. CDR3 amino acids: CSVPGLPGVLTF. CDR3 nucleotides: TGCAGCGTTCCGGGACTCCCGGGGGTCCTGACTTTC. Looking up the rest from reference TRBV29-1 and TRBJ2-6 gives the full variable domain: SAVISQKPSRDICQRGTSLTIQCQVDSQVTMMFWYRQQPGQSLTLIATANQGSEATYESGFVIDKFPISRPNLTFSTLTVSNMSPEDSSIYLCSVPGLPGVLTFGAGSRLTVL.

This rearrangement joins TRBV30 to TRBJ2-3; possibly TRBD2 for D (7 bases). The V end was cut by 3 bases, the J end by 4 bases, with 20 bases between. The CDR3 has 16 amino acids. The germline V gene has CDR1 GTSNPN and CDR2 SVGIG (reference sequence). CDR3 region: CAWSLAEGGPSDTQYF. The CDR3 nucleotides are TGTGCCTGGAGCCTAGCGGAGGGGGGGCCCTCAGATACGCAGTATTTT.

The V call is TRBV7-8, the J call TRBJ1-2; D gene unclear. CDR3 length: 15 residues. V gave up 1 base and J gave up 0 bases, with 9 bases separating them. CDR1 and CDR2 (germline): SGHVS, FQNEAQ. The CDR3 region is CASSLVEPSNYGYTF. Here the CDR3 DNA reads TGTGCCAGCAGCTTAGTAGAGCCTTCTAACTATGGCTACACCTTC.

This chain joins TRBV11-2 and TRBJ2-7; TRBD1 might be the D (7 bases). There are 14 residues in the CDR3. The V and J ends lost 1 base and 5 bases respectively, with 12 bases between them. Germline CDR1 and CDR2: SGHAT and FQNNGV. CDR3 DNA: TGTGCCAGCAGCTTAGTGCAGGGGGGCCACGAGCAGTACTTC. It encodes CASSLVQGGHEQYF.

The chain links TRBV28 to TRBJ1-3; 8 nucleotides agree with TRBD1. V lost 7 bases to trimming and J lost 4 bases; unmatched junction nucleotides: 15. Germline values: CDR1 MDHEN, CDR2 SYDVKM. The length of the CDR3 is 17 residues. The CDR3: CASISPQGARRGNTIYF. CDR3 coding DNA: TGTGCCAGCATTTCCCCGCAGGGGGCAAGGAGAGGAAACACCATATATTTT.

The chain joins TRBV6-1 to TRBJ2-2; 7 nucleotides line up with TRBD2. V lost 7 bases to trimming and J lost 1 base; unmatched junction nucleotides: 6. The CDR3 has 15 amino acids. In germline, CDR1 is MNHNS, CDR2 SASEGT. The CDR3 DNA follows: TGTGCCAGCAAGGGGAGGGAGGTGAACACCGGGGAGCTGTTTTTT. Amino acid sequence: CASKGREVNTGELFF.

The chain employs TRBV4-2 and TRBJ1-2; 12 bases fit TRBD1. The CDR3 is 17 residues long. Germline trimming cut 1 base from V and 6 bases from J; bases unmatched to any gene: 9. Germline V lookup: CDR1 LGHNA, CDR2 YNFKEQ. As DNA, the CDR3 is TGTGCCAGCAGCCAAGTGTTACCGGGACAGGGGGCAGATGGCTACACCTTC. Translation: CASSQVLPGQGADGYTF.

The rearrangement joins TRBV6-5 to TRBJ1-3; the D is unclear. Germline values: CDR1 MNHEY, CDR2 SVGAGI. V was trimmed by 7 bases and J by 0 bases, leaving 10 bases between them. This CDR3 comprises 14 residues. This CDR3 is CASNSSPSGNTIYF. CDR3 sequence (DNA): TGTGCCAGCAACAGTTCACCCTCTGGAAACACCATATATTTT.

This chain uses TRBV6-1 with TRBJ2-6; 12 bases are shared with TRBD1. Germline V lookup: CDR1 MNHNS, CDR2 SASEGT. This CDR3 comprises 18 residues. With 4 bases clipped from V and 3 bases from J, the junction kept 7 bases outside the gene matches. CDR3 nucleotide sequence: TGTGCCAGCAGTGCCCGGGACAGGGGGCTATATGGGGCCAACGTCCTGACTTTC. The encoded protein is CASSARDRGLYGANVLTF.